The next 21 T cell receptor beta chains were all read from a single sample in a study of human T cells and chemical hapten exposure. TCRdb redid the calling of the RACE reads with MiXCR, one entry per CDR3 protein. The table lists approximately 400,000 distinct CDR3 sequences, more than 4.5% of them singletons. Time point: patch test 1, 2 weeks after DPC sensitization. Treatment specified: therapeutic diphenylcyclopropenone sensitization with weekly scalp DPC. The material was whole blood, obtained in connection with sensitization to the hapten diphenylcyclopropenone (DPC). All receptors derive from a woman aged 45-60 years with alopecia areata. Some clones in this sample may be carry-over from other donors' samples.

This clonotype has more than one count but fewer than ten. The CDR3 is CSARADSHPEKLFF. Written as DNA, the CDR3 is TGCAGTGCTAGAGCGGACAGCCACCCTGAAAAACTGTTTTTT. The genes are TRBV20-1 and TRBJ1-4, with a weak D call TRBD1 (6 bases). V shed 1 base and J shed 7 bases, with 13 bases lying between them. This CDR3 contains 14 residues. CDR1 and CDR2 (germline): DFQATT, SNEGSKA (reference sequence).

This clonotype was observed at least ten times. V and J are TRBV6-5 and TRBJ2-6; D is uncertain. Germline CDR1 MNHEY, CDR2 SVGAGI. The V end was cut by 6 bases, the J end by 0 bases, with 6 bases between. The CDR3 contains 14 residues. The CDR3 DNA is TGTGCCAGCAGAATTTACTCTGGGGCCAACGTCCTGACTTTC. This gives the protein CASRIYSGANVLTF.

This clonotype was counted at least ten times. The chain uses TRBV28 and TRBJ2-1; 12 nucleotides agree with TRBD1. The CDR3 consists of 14 residues. Germline V gene lookup returns CDR1 MDHEN and CDR2 SYDVKM. V shed 6 bases and J 7 bases; nucleotides not matched to a gene: 4. The CDR3 loop reads CASRGTGGENEQFF. The CDR3 region has the DNA TGTGCCAGCAGGGGGACAGGGGGCGAGAATGAGCAGTTCTTC.

This clonotype was observed many times. The rearrangement links TRBV12-3 or TRBV12-4 to TRBJ1-2, with D tentatively TRBD1 (6 bases). This CDR3 is 13 amino acids long. V lost 5 bases and J lost 4, with 11 bases in between. CDR3 residues: CASSEGGTYGYTF. The CDR3 DNA follows: TGTGCCAGCAGTGAGGGGGGGACCTATGGCTACACCTTC.

This clonotype was recorded at least ten times. The chain links TRBV29-1 to TRBJ2-3; D may be TRBD1 (6 bases). Between the trimmed V and J ends, which lost 6 bases and 4 bases, there was a span of 20 bases. The CDR3 spans 15 residues. CDR1 and CDR2 (germline): SQVTM, ANQGSEA. The CDR3 spells CSVGDTTIGSDTQYF. The CDR3 DNA follows: TGCAGCGTGGGGGACACTACAATAGGGTCAGATACGCAGTATTTT.

The V gene is TRBV6-5, the J gene TRBJ2-3; 8 bases fit TRBD1. CDR1 and CDR2 (germline): MNHEY, SVGAGI. J lost 5 bases, V lost 6 bases, and 7 bases had no gene match. This CDR3 contains 14 residues. CDR3 sequence reads: CASRGRTGRDTQYF. CDR3 nucleotides: TGTGCCAGCAGGGGACGGACAGGGAGAGATACGCAGTATTTT.

Only a few counts were recorded for this clonotype. The chain couples TRBV7-9 to TRBJ2-7; D is uncertain. The CDR3 has 15 amino acids. V gave up 4 bases and J gave up 4 bases, with 17 bases separating them. CDR1 and CDR2 (germline): SEHNR, FQNEAQ (reference sequence). CDR3: CASSSIDSLSYEQYF. The DNA for the CDR3 is TGTGCCAGCAGCTCCATAGATTCCTTATCTTACGAGCAGTACTTC.

V is TRBV6-1 and J is TRBJ1-6; maybe TRBD1 (5 bases). Germline CDR1 is MNHNS and CDR2 is SASEGT. V shed 2 bases and J shed 8 bases, with 10 bases lying between them. The CDR3 is 14 residues long. The CDR3 protein is CASSERGGDSPLHF. CDR3 bases: TGTGCCAGCAGTGAACGGGGAGGGGATTCACCCCTCCACTTT.

V usage is TRBV11-1 and J usage is TRBJ2-1, with 12 nucleotides matching TRBD2. Germline V gene data show CDR1 as SGHAT and CDR2 as FQDESV (reference sequence). V lost 6 bases to trimming and J lost 0 bases; unmatched junction nucleotides: 6. The CDR3 totals 17 residues. CDR3 sequence (DNA): TGTGCCAGCAGTCTAGCGGGAGGGTTTAGCTCCTACAATGAGCAGTTCTTC. It encodes CASSLAGGFSSYNEQFF. The full variable domain, rest sourced from reference TRBV11-1 and TRBJ2-1, is EAEVAQSPRYKITEKSQAVAFWCDPISGHATLYWYRQILGQGPELLVQFQDESVVDDSQLPKDRFSAERLKGVDSTLKIQPAELGDSAMYLCASSLAGGFSSYNEQFFGPGTRLTVL.

This clonotype was seen more than once but under ten times. The chain has TRBV4-1 and TRBJ2-7; TRBD1 agrees at 7 bases. V lost 3 bases and J lost 2; bases outside the gene matches: 10. Germline CDR1 and CDR2: MGHRA and YSYEKL. The CDR3 spans 16 residues. The CDR3 loop is CASSQNVQGWTYEQYF. The CDR3 nucleotides read TGCGCCAGCAGCCAGAACGTACAGGGGTGGACCTACGAGCAGTACTTC.

This clonotype was picked up a small number of times. The chain combines TRBV5-4 with TRBJ1-1; 10 nucleotides line up with TRBD1. CDR1 and CDR2 from the germline V gene are SGHNT and YYREEE (reference sequence). Trimming cost V 3 bases and J 5 bases; bases outside gene matches: 7. The CDR3 contains 15 residues. In nucleotides, the CDR3 is TGTGCCAGCAGCTGGGGGACAGGGGTAGGGACTGAAGCTTTCTTT. Translating it yields CASSWGTGVGTEAFF.

This clonotype was picked up many times. The chain recombines TRBV12-3 or TRBV12-4 with TRBJ2-5; 9 bases map to TRBD1. V was clipped by 5 bases and J by 5 bases; unmatched bases: 9. This CDR3 has 15 amino acids. The DNA of the CDR3 is TGTGCCAGCAGTCCCGGGACAGGGTCTCGGGAGACCCAGTACTTC. It translates to CASSPGTGSRETQYF.

This clonotype appeared many times. The V gene is TRBV7-9, the J gene TRBJ1-5; D call uncertain. This CDR3 has 13 amino acids. The V end was cut by 2 bases, the J end by 5 bases, with 7 bases between. Germline V gene lookup returns CDR1 SEHNR and CDR2 FQNEAQ (reference sequence). The CDR3 DNA reads TGTGCCAGCAGCTTACCCGGAGATCAGCCCCAGCATTTT. Translating it yields CASSLPGDQPQHF.

There are many counts of this clonotype. The chain employs TRBV27 and TRBJ2-3, with D possibly matching TRBD2 (5 bases). This CDR3 spans 14 amino acids. Trimming took 2 bases from V and 6 from J, leaving 12 bases between them. CDR1 is MNHEY, CDR2 SMNVEV, per germline (reference sequence). CDR3: CASSLGGSWDTQYF. The CDR3 nucleotides read TGTGCCAGCAGTTTAGGCGGGTCCTGGGATACGCAGTATTTT.

In its sample, this clonotype was seen many times. The gene calls are TRBV6-1 and TRBJ1-1, with D perhaps matching TRBD1 (5 bases). CDR3 size: 13 residues. V shed 11 bases and J shed 2 bases, with 15 bases lying between them. Germline V lookup: CDR1 MNHNS, CDR2 SASEGT. DNA of the CDR3: TGTGCCTACGGGAGGACACAAAACACTGAAGCTTTCTTT. Translated, it gives CAYGRTQNTEAFF.

The chain carries TRBV13 and TRBJ2-7; the match to TRBD2 covers 13 bases. Germline CDR1 is PRHDT and CDR2 is FYEKMQ (reference sequence). The CDR3 is 15 amino acids. J was trimmed by 4 bases and V by 4 bases; bases with no gene match: 4. The CDR3 DNA sequence: TGTGCCAGCAGCTCAAGACTAGCGGGAGGATACGAGCAGTACTTC. It codes for CASSSRLAGGYEQYF.

This chain uses TRBV10-3 with TRBJ1-1, with 9 bases aligning to TRBD1. The V gene's germline CDR1 is ENHRY and CDR2 SYGVKD. The V and J ends lost 7 bases and 3 bases, in that order; junction bases with no gene match: 6. This CDR3 is 14 amino acids long. CDR3 DNA: TGTGCCATCACTCCGGGACAGGGATACACTGAAGCTTTCTTT. Its translation: CAITPGQGYTEAFF.

The genes are TRBV4-1 and TRBJ1-1, with 8 positions matching TRBD1. Trimming cost V 6 bases and J 7 bases; bases outside gene matches: 4. The CDR3 is 12 residues long. CDR1 MGHRA and CDR2 YSYEKL come from the germline V gene. The CDR3 here is CASRNGQGEAFF. DNA for the CDR3: TGCGCCAGCAGAAACGGACAGGGTGAAGCTTTCTTT.

The chain carries TRBV7-3 and TRBJ2-3; 8 bases map to TRBD1. The CDR3 runs 15 residues. The ends lost 3 bases at V and 3 bases at J; junction bases unmatched: 5. CDR1 and CDR2 from the germline V gene are SGHTA and FQGTGA. The CDR3 loop reads CASSFTTGVTDTQYF. The CDR3 DNA is TGTGCCAGCAGCTTTACGACAGGGGTTACAGATACGCAGTATTTT.

The sample holds a few counts of this clonotype. The V call is TRBV7-2, the J call TRBJ2-3, with TRBD2 matching 7 bases. CDR1 is SGHTA and CDR2 is FQGNSA in the germline V gene. The CDR3 contains 16 residues. The ends lost 2 bases at V and 4 bases at J; junction bases unmatched: 9. The CDR3 DNA reads TGTGCCAGCAGCTTAATAGGAACCCGGGGGGCAGATACGCAGTATTTT. The encoded protein is CASSLIGTRGADTQYF.

The CDR3 region has the DNA TGTGCCAGCAGGTTGACACCTAATCAGCCCCAGCATTTT. Amino acid sequence: CASRLTPNQPQHF. The chain carries TRBV12-3 or TRBV12-4 and TRBJ1-5; D is unclear. CDR3 length equals 13 residues. The V gene lost 6 bases and the J gene lost 4 bases, with 10 bases spanning the gap.